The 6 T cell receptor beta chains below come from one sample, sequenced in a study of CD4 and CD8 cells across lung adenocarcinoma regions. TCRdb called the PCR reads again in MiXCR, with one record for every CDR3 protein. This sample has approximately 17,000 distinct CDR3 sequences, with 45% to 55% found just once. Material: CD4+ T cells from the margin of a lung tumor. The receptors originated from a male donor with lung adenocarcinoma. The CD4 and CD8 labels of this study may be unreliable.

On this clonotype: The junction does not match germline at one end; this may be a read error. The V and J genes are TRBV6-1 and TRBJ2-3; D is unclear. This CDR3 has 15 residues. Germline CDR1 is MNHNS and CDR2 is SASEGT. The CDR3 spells CASSLQAVSTETQFF. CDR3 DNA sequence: TGTGCCAGCAGCCTCCAGGCTGTAAGTACAGAGACGCAGTTTTTT.

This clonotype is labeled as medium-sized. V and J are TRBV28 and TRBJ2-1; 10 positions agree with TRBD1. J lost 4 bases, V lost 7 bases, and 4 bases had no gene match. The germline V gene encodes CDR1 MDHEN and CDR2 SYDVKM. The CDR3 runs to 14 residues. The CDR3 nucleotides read TGTGCCAGCACTCGGACAGGGGGATACAATGAGCAGTTCTTC. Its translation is CASTRTGGYNEQFF.

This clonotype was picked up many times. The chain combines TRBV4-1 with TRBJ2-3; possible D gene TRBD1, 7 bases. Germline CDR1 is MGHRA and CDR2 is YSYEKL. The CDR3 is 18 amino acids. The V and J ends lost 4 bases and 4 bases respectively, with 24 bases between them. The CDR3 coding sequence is TGCGCCAGCAGCCTCCTAAGGGGAGGAAGGGGGCGCTCAGATACGCAGTATTTT. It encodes CASSLLRGGRGRSDTQYF.

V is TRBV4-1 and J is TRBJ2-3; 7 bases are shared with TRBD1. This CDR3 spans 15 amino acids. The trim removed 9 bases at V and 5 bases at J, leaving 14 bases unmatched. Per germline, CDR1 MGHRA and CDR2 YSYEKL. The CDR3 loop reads CARGQGGPELDTQYF. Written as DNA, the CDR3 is TGCGCCAGGGGGCAAGGGGGCCCGGAGCTAGATACGCAGTATTTT.

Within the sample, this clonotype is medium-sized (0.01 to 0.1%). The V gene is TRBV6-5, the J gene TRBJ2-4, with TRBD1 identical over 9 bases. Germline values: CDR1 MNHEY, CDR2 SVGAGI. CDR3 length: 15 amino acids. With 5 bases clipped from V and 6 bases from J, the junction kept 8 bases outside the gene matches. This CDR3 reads CASSPGQGFGNIQYF. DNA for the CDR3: TGTGCCAGCAGTCCGGGACAGGGCTTTGGAAACATTCAGTACTTC.

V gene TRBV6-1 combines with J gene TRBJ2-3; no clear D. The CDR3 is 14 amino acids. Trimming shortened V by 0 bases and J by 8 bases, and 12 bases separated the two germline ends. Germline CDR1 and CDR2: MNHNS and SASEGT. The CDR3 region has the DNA TGTGCCAGCAGTGAAGCCTACGGTTTCGGTACGCAGTATTTT. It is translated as CASSEAYGFGTQYF.